This TCR beta chain was captured in a study of blood T cell repertoires in COVID-19. Study background: COVID-19 samples, acute and convalescent, were from the United States, Italy and Spain. The cDNA or gDNA used as material had been derived from T cells, B-cell-depleted T cells, or PBMCs.

In germline, CDR1 is LGHNA, CDR2 YSLEER. V gave up 1 base and J gave up 2 bases, with 16 bases separating them. CDR3 length: 17 residues. In the authors' workflow: By means of reference gene primer amplification, nucleated cell counts were estimated. Clones were sequenced by immunoSEQ multiplex PCR, and TCRdb holds only the in-frame ones, with some missing. V and J calls and clone size are those listed in that table; D and trimming were worked out from the DNA. The data contain 200,000 to 300,000 clones, more than 75% of them singletons. Sequencing was done on a sample of peripheral blood. The TCR was taken from a man at least 80 years old with acute or convalescent COVID-19. The rearrangement joins TRBV4-3 to TRBJ2-3; the D gene is possibly TRBD1 (6 bases). The DNA of the CDR3 is TGCGCCAGCAGCCAAGTCGCCGGACAGAGAACCACAGATACGCAGTATTTT. This gives the protein CASSQVAGQRTTDTQYF.